The 14 T cell receptor beta chains listed next were all sequenced from one sample in a study of cytotoxic CD8 clonotypes in ibrutinib-treated CLL. Profiling relied on immunoSEQ multiplex PCR, and the TCRdb table lists in-frame clones only, not all of them. The repertoire holds over 30,000 clones, about 65% seen once, with about 7.4% in the top ten. Sequencing used PBMCs, obtained at disease progression, from a patient treated with ibrutinib. Receptor source: a human donor with chronic lymphocytic leukemia.

The chain links TRBV7-9 to TRBJ2-7; D perhaps matches TRBD1 (6 bases). V lost 3 bases and J 4 bases, leaving 13 bases between the germline ends. The CDR3 runs 14 residues. Germline CDR1 is SEHNR and CDR2 is FQNEAQ (reference sequence). CDR3 in amino acids: CASSFGGQLYEQYF. In DNA form, the CDR3 reads TGTGCCAGCAGCTTCGGAGGACAGCTATACGAGCAGTACTTC. Filled out from reference TRBV7-9 and TRBJ2-7, the complete variable domain reads DTGVSQNPRHKITKRGQNVTFRCDPISEHNRLYWYRQTLGQGPEFLTYFQNEAQLEKSRLLSDRFSAERPKGSFSTLEIQRTEQGDSAMYLCASSFGGQLYEQYFGPGTRLTVT.

The chain recombines TRBV7-9 with TRBJ2-3, with D unresolved. CDR1 is SEHNR, CDR2 FQNEAQ, per germline (reference sequence). CDR3 length equals 15 residues. V dropped 1 base and J dropped 2 bases, with 10 bases sitting between them. The CDR3 spells CASSLDESYTDTQYF. CDR3 nucleotides: TGTGCCAGCAGCTTAGATGAATCCTACACAGATACGCAGTATTTT.

The chain is built from TRBV29-1 and TRBJ2-2; perhaps TRBD1 as D (6 bases). CDR1 SQVTM and CDR2 ANQGSEA come from the germline V gene. V was clipped by 6 bases and J by 3 bases, with 14 bases between them. The CDR3 contains 14 residues. Written as DNA, the CDR3 is TGCAGCGTCCCAGGGGTTTCGCACACCGGGGAGCTGTTTTTT. It is translated as CSVPGVSHTGELFF.

This chain connects TRBV4-1 to TRBJ2-1; D assignment may be TRBD1 or TRBD2 (5 bases each). V was clipped by 4 bases and J by 8 bases, with 15 bases between them. Germline loops: CDR1 MGHRA, CDR2 YSYEKL. This CDR3 contains 14 residues. The CDR3 bases are TGCGCCAGCAGCCCACCACTTCGAGGGGATGAGCAGTTCTTC. Its protein is CASSPPLRGDEQFF.

The chain combines TRBV5-4 with TRBJ1-1; 9 bases are a match to TRBD1. V dropped 0 bases and J dropped 6; count of bases not matched to a gene: 6. This CDR3 spans 15 amino acids. Looked up from germline, CDR1 is SGHNT and CDR2 is YYREEE (reference sequence). The CDR3, as DNA: TGTGCCAGCAGCTTGGGGACAGGGGTAGATGCTGAAGCTTTCTTT. Residues: CASSLGTGVDAEAFF. Filled out from reference TRBV5-4 and TRBJ1-1, the complete variable domain reads ETGVTQSPTHLIKTRGQQVTLRCSSQSGHNTVSWYQQALGQGPQFIFQYYREEENGRGNFPPRFSGLQFPNYSSELNVNALELDDSALYLCASSLGTGVDAEAFFGQGTRLTVV.

This clone showed up just a few times. The chain links TRBV10-2 to TRBJ2-5, with D possibly being TRBD1 (5 bases). Germline lookup yields CDR1 WSHSY and CDR2 SAAADI. CDR3 length: 16 residues. The ends were cut back, 2 bases at V and 1 base at J, with 14 bases in the middle. In nucleotides, the CDR3 is TGCGCCAGCAGTGAGAATTTAGGGGCAGGCCAAGAGACCCAGTACTTC. Amino acids: CASSENLGAGQETQYF.

The chain is built from TRBV7-8 and TRBJ2-7; D might be TRBD1 (5 bases). This CDR3 contains 13 residues. The germline gives CDR1 SGHVS, CDR2 FQNEAQ. Trimming took off 3 bases at V and 1 base at J, with 7 bases between the two ends. The CDR3 sequence is CASSFDSSYEQYF. As DNA, the CDR3 is TGTGCCAGCAGCTTTGACAGTTCCTACGAGCAGTACTTC.

The gene calls are TRBV29-1 and TRBJ2-3; 12 bases match TRBD2. Germline V gene lookup returns CDR1 SQVTM and CDR2 ANQGSEA. V was clipped by 6 bases and J by 7 bases; unmatched bases: 8. The CDR3 totals 14 residues. The CDR3 DNA reads TGCAGCGTCCAGACTAGCGGGAGAGGAAATACGCAGTATTTT. Translating gives CSVQTSGRGNTQYF.

The table lists this clone with a few counts. The chain has TRBV20-1 and TRBJ1-1; D is unclear. Trimming took off 5 bases at V and 5 bases at J, with 6 bases between the two ends. Per germline, CDR1 DFQATT and CDR2 SNEGSKA (reference sequence). This CDR3 is built from 10 residues. The CDR3 DNA sequence: TGCAGTGCTCCCCTGACTGAAGCTTTCTTT. Protein: CSAPLTEAFF.

This chain uses TRBV7-6 with TRBJ2-3; D may be TRBD1 (6 bases). Germline lookup yields CDR1 SGHVS and CDR2 FNYEAQ. The CDR3 covers 13 residues. V gave up 8 bases and J gave up 1 base, with 10 bases separating them. This CDR3 reads CASRTDRTDTQYF. The CDR3 DNA follows: TGTGCCAGCCGGACAGACCGCACAGATACGCAGTATTTT.

Concerning this clone itself: This sample also contains other DNA sequences that code for the same CDR3. This chain connects TRBV9 to TRBJ1-3; D remains unclear. The CDR3 consists of 14 residues. Germline CDR1 is SGDLS and CDR2 is YYNGEE. The ends were cut back, 0 bases at V and 4 bases at J, with 8 bases in the middle. The CDR3 sequence is CASSVGAFGNTIYF. The CDR3 region has the DNA TGTGCCAGCAGCGTAGGCGCTTTCGGAAACACCATATATTTT.

In this sample, this clone turned up a few times. The chain recombines TRBV5-1 with TRBJ2-3, with TRBD1 identical over 7 bases. The J segment lost 2 bases and the V segment lost 0 bases, leaving 6 bases of the junction unmatched. The CDR3 totals 16 residues. Germline values: CDR1 SGHRS, CDR2 YFSETQ. CDR3 sequence: CASSLVQGPVTDTQYF. CDR3 nucleotide sequence: TGCGCCAGCAGCTTGGTACAGGGGCCCGTCACAGATACGCAGTATTTT.

This clone was counted between two and nine times. V and J are TRBV5-1 and TRBJ2-7, with 10 bases identical to TRBD2. V was pared by 1 base and J by 7 bases, with 8 bases of the junction left unmatched. CDR3 length: 15 residues. The germline V gene has CDR1 SGHRS and CDR2 YFSETQ. CDR3 in amino acids: CASSLKLAGAREQYF. The CDR3 DNA sequence: TGCGCCAGCAGCTTGAAGCTAGCGGGAGCGCGAGAGCAGTACTTC.

Comment on this clone: One end of the junction varies from germline; a read error may be responsible. This chain joins TRBV11-3 and TRBJ2-7; D uncertain. The length of the CDR3 is 9 residues. From germline, CDR1 is SGHNT and CDR2 YENEEA. The CDR3 DNA follows: TGTGCCAGCAAGGCCGCGTGCCACTTC. The encoded protein is CASKAACHF.